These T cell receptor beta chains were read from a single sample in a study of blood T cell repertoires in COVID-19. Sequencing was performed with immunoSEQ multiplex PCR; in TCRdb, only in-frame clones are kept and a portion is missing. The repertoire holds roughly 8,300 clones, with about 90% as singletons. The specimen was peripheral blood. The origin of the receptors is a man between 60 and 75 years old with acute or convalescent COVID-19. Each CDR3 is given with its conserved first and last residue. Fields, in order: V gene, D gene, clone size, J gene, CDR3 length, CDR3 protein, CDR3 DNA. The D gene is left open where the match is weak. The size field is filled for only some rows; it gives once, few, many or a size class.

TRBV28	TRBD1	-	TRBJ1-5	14	CASSLLGQLQPQHF	TGTGCCAGCAGTTTACTGGGACAGCTTCAGCCCCAGCATTTT
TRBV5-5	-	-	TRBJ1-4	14	CASSKTVTNEKLFF	TGTGCCAGCAGCAAGACAGTAACTAATGAAAAACTGTTTTTT
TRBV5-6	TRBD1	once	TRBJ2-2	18	CASSALVLGQGRAGELFF	TGTGCCAGCAGCGCCCTCGTGCTTGGACAGGGGAGGGCCGGGGAGCTGTTTTTT
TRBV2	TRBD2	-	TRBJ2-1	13	CASGGGFYNEQFF	TGTGCCAGCGGGGGAGGGTTCTACAATGAGCAGTTCTTC
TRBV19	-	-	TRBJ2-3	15	CASSMPLRGPDTQYF	TGTGCCAGTAGTATGCCCTTACGAGGGCCAGATACGCAGTATTTT
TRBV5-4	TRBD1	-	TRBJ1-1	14	CASSSGPGAGGAFF	TGTGCCAGCAGCTCGGGGCCGGGGGCAGGGGGTGCTTTCTTT
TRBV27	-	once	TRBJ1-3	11	CASSHGNTIYF	TGTGCCAGCAGCCATGGAAACACCATATATTTT
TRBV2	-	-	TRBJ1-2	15	CASSENPGPLYGYTF	TGTGCCAGCAGTGAAAACCCCGGTCCGCTCTATGGCTACACCTTC
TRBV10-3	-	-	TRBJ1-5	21	CAISESNIVGDQEQFNQPQHF	TGTGCCATCAGTGAGTCGAATATCGTCGGGGATCAAGAGCAATTCAATCAGCCCCAGCATTTT
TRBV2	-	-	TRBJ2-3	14	CASSVGPFTDTQYF	TGTGCCAGCAGTGTGGGGCCGTTCACAGATACGCAGTATTTT
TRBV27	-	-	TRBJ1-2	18	CASSLSYGGGYSNYGYTF	TGTGCCAGCAGTTTATCTTACGGAGGAGGTTATTCTAACTATGGCTACACCTTC
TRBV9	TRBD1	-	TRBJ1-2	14	CASSTRQGLDGYTF	TGTGCCAGCAGCACTCGACAGGGTCTGGATGGCTACACCTTC
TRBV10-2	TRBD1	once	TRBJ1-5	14	CASSLGQGHQPQHF	TGCGCCAGCAGTTTGGGACAGGGCCATCAGCCCCAGCATTTT
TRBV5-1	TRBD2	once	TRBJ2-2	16	CASSFIAGDNTGELFF	TGCGCCAGCAGCTTTATAGCGGGGGACAACACCGGGGAGCTGTTTTTT
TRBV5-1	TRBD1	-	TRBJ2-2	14	CASSTDRASGELFF	TGCGCCAGCAGCACGGACAGGGCCTCCGGGGAGCTGTTTTTT
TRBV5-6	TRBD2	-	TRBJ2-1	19	CASSLASGLAGPFYNEQFF	TGTGCCAGCAGCTTGGCCAGTGGACTAGCGGGCCCGTTCTACAATGAGCAGTTCTTC
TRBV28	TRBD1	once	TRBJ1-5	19	CASSLSSGTGSFLNQPQHF	TGTGCCAGCAGTTTATCCTCCGGGACAGGCTCCTTCCTTAATCAGCCCCAGCATTTT
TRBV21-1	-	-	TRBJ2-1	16	CASSSPGQPNYNEQFF	TGTGCCAGCAGCAGCCCGGGACAGCCAAACTACAATGAGCAGTTCTTC
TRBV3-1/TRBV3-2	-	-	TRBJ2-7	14	CASSQESISYEQYF	TGTGCCAGCAGCCAAGAGAGTATATCCTACGAGCAGTACTTC
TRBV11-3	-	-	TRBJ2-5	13	CASSRGGGETQYF	TGTGCCAGCAGCCGAGGGGGGGGTGAGACCCAGTACTTC
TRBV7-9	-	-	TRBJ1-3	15	CASSFAGGTGNTIYF	TGTGCCAGCAGCTTTGCGGGGGGCACTGGAAACACCATATATTTT
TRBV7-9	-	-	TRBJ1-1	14	CASSGQQGRTEAFF	TGTGCCAGCAGCGGACAGCAGGGACGCACTGAAGCTTTCTTT
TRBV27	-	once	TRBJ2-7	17	CASSLSGDGLSSYEQYF	TGTGCCAGCAGTTTATCGGGGGACGGACTAAGCTCCTACGAGCAGTACTTC
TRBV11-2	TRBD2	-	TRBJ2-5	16	CASSFGPSGSGETQYF	TGTGCCAGCAGCTTCGGTCCTAGCGGGAGCGGGGAGACCCAGTACTTC
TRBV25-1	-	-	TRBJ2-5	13	CASSELGPGAQYF	TGTGCCAGCAGTGAATTAGGGCCGGGGGCCCAGTACTTC
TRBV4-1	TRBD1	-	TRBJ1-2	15	CASSQVGQGIYGYTF	TGCGCCAGCAGCCAAGTCGGACAGGGAATCTATGGCTACACCTTC
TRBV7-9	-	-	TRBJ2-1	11	CASSFNNEQFF	TGTGCCAGCAGCTTCAATAATGAGCAGTTCTTC
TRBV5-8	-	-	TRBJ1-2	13	CASSLWNGGYLTF	TGTGCCAGCAGCTTGTGGAACGGAGGTTACCTTACCTTC
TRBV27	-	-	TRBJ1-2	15	CASSLSFGGYYGYTF	TGTGCCAGCAGTTTATCTTTTGGCGGTTACTATGGCTACACCTTC
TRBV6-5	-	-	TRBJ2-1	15	CASSTSLWSYNEQFF	TGTGCCAGCAGTACGAGCCTTTGGTCCTACAATGAGCAGTTCTTC
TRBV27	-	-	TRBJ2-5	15	CASSPTQGPWETQYF	TGTGCCAGCAGTCCAACCCAGGGGCCGTGGGAGACCCAGTACTTC
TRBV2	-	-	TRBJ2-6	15	CASSYRASGANVLTF	TGTGCCAGCAGTTACAGGGCCTCTGGGGCCAACGTCCTGACTTTC
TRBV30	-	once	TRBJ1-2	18	CAWTRYRPFSTGNYGYTF	TGTGCCTGGACCCGATACCGCCCGTTCTCGACAGGCAACTATGGCTACACCTTC
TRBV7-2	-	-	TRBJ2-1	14	CASSEEIPRNEQFF	TGTGCCAGCAGCGAGGAGATCCCGAGGAATGAGCAGTTCTTC
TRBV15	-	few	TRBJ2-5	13	CATSRDSQETQYF	TGTGCCACCAGCAGGGACAGCCAAGAGACCCAGTACTTC
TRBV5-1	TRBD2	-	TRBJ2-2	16	CASSLSLAGVTGELFF	TGCGCCAGCAGCTTGAGTCTAGCGGGGGTTACCGGGGAGCTGTTTTTT
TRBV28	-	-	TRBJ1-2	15	CASSYSGTGGYGYTF	TGTGCCAGCAGTTACTCAGGGACGGGGGGCTATGGCTACACCTTC
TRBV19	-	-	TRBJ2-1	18	CASSPRARLVFPYNEQFF	TGTGCCAGTAGTCCCCGGGCCCGACTAGTTTTCCCCTACAATGAGCAGTTCTTC
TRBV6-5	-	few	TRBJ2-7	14	CASSYTHLTYEQYF	TGTGCCAGCAGTTACACCCACCTAACCTACGAGCAGTACTTC
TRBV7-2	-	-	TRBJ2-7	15	CASSLATGRYNEQYF	TGTGCCAGCAGCTTGGCCACAGGAAGGTACAACGAGCAGTACTTC